The 18 T cell receptor beta chains in this list originate from one sample, sequenced in a study of identifying expanded T cells in peripheral blood. Some clones are missing from TCRdb's copy, which holds only in-frame ones; the method was immunoSEQ multiplex PCR. This sample has about 85,000 clones, with 89% found just once. Sequencing was performed on blood. The receptors here all came from a person between 18 and 75 years old in good health.

J is TRBJ2-5 and V is TRBV18; no definite D call. Germline V gene lookup returns CDR1 KGHSH and CDR2 LQKENI. V shed 5 bases and J shed 2 bases, with 6 bases lying between them. The CDR3 is made up of 12 amino acids. Written as DNA, the CDR3 is TGTGCCAGCTCATACCCTCAAGAGACCCAGTACTTC. Protein sequence: CASSYPQETQYF.

The chain couples TRBV7-9 to TRBJ2-5; D call uncertain. V dropped 6 bases and J dropped 5 bases, with 10 bases sitting between them. The CDR3 covers 12 residues. Germline CDR1 and CDR2: SEHNR and FQNEAQ (reference sequence). CDR3 nucleotide sequence: TGTGCCAGCAGTACAGTTTGGGAGACCCAGTACTTC. Its protein is CASSTVWETQYF. The whole variable domain, filled in from reference TRBV7-9 and TRBJ2-5, reads DTGVSQNPRHKITKRGQNVTFRCDPISEHNRLYWYRQTLGQGPEFLTYFQNEAQLEKSRLLSDRFSAERPKGSFSTLEIQRTEQGDSAMYLCASSTVWETQYFGPGTRLLVL.

CDR3: CASSFSTGGTEAFF. The DNA of the CDR3 is TGCGCCAGCAGCTTCAGTACAGGGGGCACTGAAGCTTTCTTT. This chain uses TRBV5-1 with TRBJ1-1; 8 nucleotides align to TRBD1. The junction had 4 bases not matched to a gene; V was cut back by 2 bases and J by 4 bases. This CDR3 comprises 14 residues. Germline V gene data show CDR1 as SGHRS and CDR2 as YFSETQ.

The rearrangement joins TRBV6-1 to TRBJ1-5; unclear D gene. Trimming cost V 4 bases and J 4 bases, with 14 bases left between them. In germline, CDR1 is MNHNS, CDR2 SASEGT. CDR3 length: 15 amino acids. CDR3 sequence reads: CASSGRGHINQPQHF. The CDR3 DNA reads as TGTGCCAGCAGTGGCCGCGGGCACATTAATCAGCCCCAGCATTTT.

The chain couples TRBV5-1 to TRBJ2-7; TRBD1 matches 8 bases. V was pared by 3 bases and J by 3 bases, with 11 bases of the junction left unmatched. In germline, CDR1 is SGHRS, CDR2 YFSETQ. The CDR3 length is 16 residues. DNA for the CDR3: TGCGCCAGCAGCTCAGGACAGGGTCCTAGTTTCTACGAGCAGTACTTC. It translates to CASSSGQGPSFYEQYF. Complete variable domain (other parts from reference TRBV5-1 and TRBJ2-7): KAGVTQTPRYLIKTRGQQVTLSCSPISGHRSVSWYQQTPGQGLQFLFEYFSETQRNKGNFPGRFSGRQFSNSRSEMNVSTLELGDSALYLCASSSGQGPSFYEQYFGPGTRLTVT.

This clone has a single count. The rearrangement links TRBV5-1 to TRBJ2-7, with D uncertain. Germline V gives CDR1 SGHRS, CDR2 YFSETQ. The V and J ends lost 2 bases and 3 bases respectively, with 3 bases between them. The CDR3 length is 11 residues. The CDR3 spells CASSFLYEQYF. CDR3 sequence (DNA): TGCGCCAGCAGCTTCCTCTACGAGCAGTACTTC.

The chain combines TRBV6-5 with TRBJ2-5; D remains unclear. The CDR3 loop spans 16 amino acids. Trimming removed 2 bases from V and 0 bases from J, with 13 bases in between. CDR1 is MNHEY and CDR2 is SVGAGI in the germline V gene. DNA of the CDR3: TGTGCCAGCAGTTACGGGGTTGCCAGAAACCAAGAGACCCAGTACTTC. This translates into CASSYGVARNQETQYF.

The rearrangement links TRBV18 to TRBJ2-5; tentatively, D is TRBD1 (5 bases). The CDR3 totals 12 residues. V shed 3 bases and J shed 6 bases, with 8 bases lying between them. CDR1 KGHSH and CDR2 LQKENI come from the germline V gene. The CDR3 DNA reads TGTGCCAGCTCACCCACAGGAAAGACCCAGTACTTC. Translation gives CASSPTGKTQYF. The full variable domain, its missing parts supplied by reference TRBV18 and TRBJ2-5, is NAGVMQNPRHLVRRRGQEARLRCSPMKGHSHVYWYRQLPEEGLKFMVYLQKENIIDESGMPKERFSAEFPKEGPSILRIQQVVRGDSAAYFCASSPTGKTQYFGPGTRLLVL.

V is TRBV19 and J is TRBJ1-3; D is undetermined. The CDR3 runs 16 residues. The germline gives CDR1 LNHDA, CDR2 SQIVND (reference sequence). Trimming pared 3 bases from V and 4 bases from J, leaving 16 bases between. The CDR3 nucleotides are TGTGCCAGTAGTATGGTCAACCGACGTTCAGGAAACACCATATATTTT. This sequence encodes CASSMVNRRSGNTIYF.

The V gene is TRBV18, the J gene TRBJ1-4, with D uncertain. This CDR3 is 16 amino acids long. Germline V gene sequence: CDR1 KGHSH, CDR2 LQKENI. V lost 1 base and J 4 bases, leaving 13 bases between the germline ends. The CDR3 bases are TGTGCCAGCTCACCACAGTCCCTACAGAATAATGAAAAACTGTTTTTT. Protein sequence: CASSPQSLQNNEKLFF.

The chain combines TRBV7-9 with TRBJ2-1, with D possibly TRBD2 on 6 matching bases. The CDR3 consists of 14 residues. Looked up from germline, CDR1 is SEHNR and CDR2 is FQNEAQ (reference sequence). The germline V and J ends were trimmed by 0 bases and 5 bases, with 8 bases remaining between them. The CDR3 DNA sequence: TGTGCCAGCAGCTTAGCACTAGCACACAATGAGCAGTTCTTC. Translating it yields CASSLALAHNEQFF.

The genes are TRBV4-2 and TRBJ2-3; D uncertain. The CDR3 is made up of 16 amino acids. From germline, CDR1 is LGHNA and CDR2 YNFKEQ. Trimming stripped 2 bases from V and 5 bases from J, with 17 bases between. The CDR3 coding sequence is TGTGCCAGCAGCCAATCTAGGCCATTAAGGAGAGATACGCAGTATTTT. Translated, it gives CASSQSRPLRRDTQYF.

The V call is TRBV19, the J call TRBJ2-3; the D gene is possibly TRBD2 (5 bases). Trimming stripped 4 bases from V and 3 bases from J, with 8 bases between. The CDR3 runs 13 residues. CDR1 and CDR2 from the germline V gene are LNHDA and SQIVND (reference sequence). The CDR3 DNA follows: TGTGCCAGTAGTAACTCGGGGACAGATACGCAGTATTTT. Translating gives CASSNSGTDTQYF.

This chain joins TRBV7-8 and TRBJ2-7, with TRBD2 as a possible D gene (6 bases). V lost 3 bases and J 2 bases, leaving 14 bases between the germline ends. The CDR3 extends over 15 amino acids. Per the germline V gene, CDR1 is SGHVS and CDR2 is FQNEAQ. CDR3 DNA: TGTGCCAGCAGCTTCGTGACTAGTGGTACCTACGAGCAGTACTTC. This encodes CASSFVTSGTYEQYF. Together with reference TRBV7-8 and TRBJ2-7, the CDR3 gives the full variable domain: GAGVSQSPRYKVAKRGQDVALRCDPISGHVSLFWYQQALGQGPEFLTYFQNEAQLDKSGLPSDRFFAERPEGSVSTLKIQRTQQEDSAVYLCASSFVTSGTYEQYFGPGTRLTVT.

This chain connects TRBV6-1 to TRBJ2-2, with D maybe TRBD1 (5 bases). V was cut by 8 bases and J by 2 bases, with 9 bases left in between. Germline values: CDR1 MNHNS, CDR2 SASEGT. The CDR3 contains 13 residues. The CDR3 loop reads CASLQGNTGELFF. The CDR3 DNA follows: TGTGCCAGCCTGCAGGGCAACACCGGGGAGCTGTTTTTT.

The CDR3 spells CASSLTPGDPQYF. CDR3 sequence (DNA): TGTGCCAGCAGCTTAACCCCTGGGGACCCCCAGTACTTC. V gene TRBV7-3 combines with J gene TRBJ2-5; D assignment may be TRBD1 or TRBD2 (5 bases each). Germline loops: CDR1 SGHTA, CDR2 FQGTGA. Trimming removed 0 bases from V and 9 bases from J, with 11 bases in between. The CDR3 sequence is 13 residues long.

This chain joins TRBV28 and TRBJ1-6, with 8 nucleotides matching TRBD1. CDR3 size: 16 residues. Germline lookup yields CDR1 MDHEN and CDR2 SYDVKM. Trimming at V came to 0 bases and at J to 7 bases, leaving 5 bases not matched to a gene. In DNA form, the CDR3 reads TGTGCCAGCAGTTTATGGACAGGGGCGGAAAATTCACCCCTCCACTTT. Its protein product is CASSLWTGAENSPLHF.

The genes are TRBV6-1 and TRBJ1-1; 7 nucleotides line up with TRBD1. The germline V gene encodes CDR1 MNHNS and CDR2 SASEGT. The CDR3 has 13 residues. The junction had 11 bases not matched to a gene; V was cut back by 6 bases and J by 10 bases. The DNA of the CDR3 is TGTGCCAGCAGAGTTACAGGGGAAGTGGTAGCTTTCTTT. Its protein is CASRVTGEVVAFF.